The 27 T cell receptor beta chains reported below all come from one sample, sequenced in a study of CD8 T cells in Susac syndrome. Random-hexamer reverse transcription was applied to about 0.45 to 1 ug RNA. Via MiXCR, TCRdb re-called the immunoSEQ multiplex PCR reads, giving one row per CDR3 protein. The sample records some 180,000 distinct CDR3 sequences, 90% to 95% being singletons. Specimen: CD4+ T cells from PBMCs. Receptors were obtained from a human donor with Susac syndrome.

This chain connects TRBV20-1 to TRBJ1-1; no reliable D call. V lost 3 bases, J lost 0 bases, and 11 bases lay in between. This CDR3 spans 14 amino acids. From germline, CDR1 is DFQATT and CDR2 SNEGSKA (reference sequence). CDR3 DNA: TGCAGTGCTAGTATACGGACGGTGAACACTGAAGCTTTCTTT. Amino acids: CSASIRTVNTEAFF.

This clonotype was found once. CDR3 bases: TGTGCCAGCAGCTCGAATTCCGTCGAGCCGCGAGAAGGGGCATATGGCTACACCTTC. Protein product: CASSSNSVEPREGAYGYTF. V is TRBV7-9 and J is TRBJ1-2, with D maybe TRBD1 (5 bases). The CDR3 loop spans 19 amino acids. V lost 4 bases and J 5 bases, leaving 29 bases between the germline ends. Per the germline V gene, CDR1 is SEHNR and CDR2 is FQNEAQ (reference sequence).

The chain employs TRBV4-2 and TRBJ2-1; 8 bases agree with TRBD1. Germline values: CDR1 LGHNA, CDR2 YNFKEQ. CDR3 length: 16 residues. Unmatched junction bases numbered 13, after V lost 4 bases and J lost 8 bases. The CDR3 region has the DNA TGTGCCAGCAGCCCTTCTGGCGGACAGGGAATTTATGAGCAGTTCTTC. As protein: CASSPSGGQGIYEQFF.

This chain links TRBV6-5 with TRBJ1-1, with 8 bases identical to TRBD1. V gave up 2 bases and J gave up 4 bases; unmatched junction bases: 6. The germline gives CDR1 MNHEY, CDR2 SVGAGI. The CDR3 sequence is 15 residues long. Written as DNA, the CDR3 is TGTGCCAGCAGTTACCACCTACAGGGGGTCACTGAAGCTTTCTTT. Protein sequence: CASSYHLQGVTEAFF.

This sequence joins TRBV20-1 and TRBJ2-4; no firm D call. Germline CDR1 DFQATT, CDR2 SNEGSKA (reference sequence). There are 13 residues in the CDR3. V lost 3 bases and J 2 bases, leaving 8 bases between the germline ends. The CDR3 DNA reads TGCAGTGCTAGCGATGTTACCAAAAACATTCAGTACTTC. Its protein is CSASDVTKNIQYF.

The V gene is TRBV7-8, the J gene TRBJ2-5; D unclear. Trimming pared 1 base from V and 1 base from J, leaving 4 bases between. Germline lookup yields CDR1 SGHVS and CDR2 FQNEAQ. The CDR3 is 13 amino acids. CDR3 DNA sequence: TGTGCCAGCAGCTTAGAGACCCAAGAGACCCAGTACTTC. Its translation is CASSLETQETQYF.

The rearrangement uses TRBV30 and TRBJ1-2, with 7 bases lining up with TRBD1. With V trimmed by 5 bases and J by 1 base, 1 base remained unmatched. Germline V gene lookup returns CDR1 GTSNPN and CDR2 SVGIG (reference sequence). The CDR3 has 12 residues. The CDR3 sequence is CAWGTVNYGYTF. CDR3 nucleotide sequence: TGTGCCTGGGGGACAGTTAACTATGGCTACACCTTC. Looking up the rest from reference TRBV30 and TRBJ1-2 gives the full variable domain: SQTIHQWPATLVQPVGSPLSLECTVEGTSNPNLYWYRQAAGRGLQLLFYSVGIGQISSEVPQNLSASRPQDRQFILSSKKLLLSDSGFYLCAWGTVNYGYTFGSGTRLTVV.

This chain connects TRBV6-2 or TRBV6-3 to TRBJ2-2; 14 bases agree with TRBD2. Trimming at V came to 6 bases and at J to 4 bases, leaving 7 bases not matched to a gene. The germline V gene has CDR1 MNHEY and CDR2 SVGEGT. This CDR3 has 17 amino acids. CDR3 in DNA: TGTGCCAGCAGCGGACTAGCGGGAGGTAGTAGCACCGGGGAGCTGTTTTTT. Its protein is CASSGLAGGSSTGELFF.

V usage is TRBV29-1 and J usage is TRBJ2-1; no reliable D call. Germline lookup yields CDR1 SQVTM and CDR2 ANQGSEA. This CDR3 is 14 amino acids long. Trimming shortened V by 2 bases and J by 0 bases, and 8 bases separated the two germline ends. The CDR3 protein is CSVELSFSYNEQFF. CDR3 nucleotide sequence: TGCAGCGTTGAATTGTCATTCTCCTACAATGAGCAGTTCTTC.

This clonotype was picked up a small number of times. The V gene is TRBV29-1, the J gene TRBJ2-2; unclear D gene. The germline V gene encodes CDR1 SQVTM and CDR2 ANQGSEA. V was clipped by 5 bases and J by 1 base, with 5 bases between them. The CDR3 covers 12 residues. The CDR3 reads CSVSRNTGELFF. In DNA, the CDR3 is TGCAGCGTTTCCAGGAACACCGGGGAGCTGTTTTTT.

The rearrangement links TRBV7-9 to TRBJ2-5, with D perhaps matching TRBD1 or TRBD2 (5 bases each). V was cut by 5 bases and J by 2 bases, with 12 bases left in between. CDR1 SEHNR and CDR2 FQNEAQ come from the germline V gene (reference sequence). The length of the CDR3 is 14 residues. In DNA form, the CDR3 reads TGTGCCAGCAGCCCCTTTGGGGGTCAAGAGACCCAGTACTTC. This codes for CASSPFGGQETQYF. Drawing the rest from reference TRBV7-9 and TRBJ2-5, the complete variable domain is DTGVSQNPRHKITKRGQNVTFRCDPISEHNRLYWYRQTLGQGPEFLTYFQNEAQLEKSRLLSDRFSAERPKGSFSTLEIQRTEQGDSAMYLCASSPFGGQETQYFGPGTRLLVL.

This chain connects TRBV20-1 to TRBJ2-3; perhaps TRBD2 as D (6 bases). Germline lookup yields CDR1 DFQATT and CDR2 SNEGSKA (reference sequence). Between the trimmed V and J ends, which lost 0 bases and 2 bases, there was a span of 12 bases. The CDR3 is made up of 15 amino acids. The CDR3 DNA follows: TGCAGTGCTAGAGATGGTAGCGGACCCACAGATACGCAGTATTTT. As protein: CSARDGSGPTDTQYF.

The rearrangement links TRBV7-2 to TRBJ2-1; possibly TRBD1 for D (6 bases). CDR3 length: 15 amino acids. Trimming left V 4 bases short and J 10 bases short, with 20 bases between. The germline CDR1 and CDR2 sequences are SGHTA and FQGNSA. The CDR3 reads CASSSRTVFRREQFF. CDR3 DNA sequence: TGTGCCAGCAGCTCAAGGACAGTCTTCCGAAGGGAGCAGTTCTTC.

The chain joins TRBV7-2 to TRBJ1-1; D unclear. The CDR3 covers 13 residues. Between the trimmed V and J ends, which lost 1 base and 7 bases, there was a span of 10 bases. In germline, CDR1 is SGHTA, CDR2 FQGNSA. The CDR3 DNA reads TGTGCCAGCAGCTTAGGTGGGGTCGGTGAAGCTTTCTTT. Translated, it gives CASSLGGVGEAFF.

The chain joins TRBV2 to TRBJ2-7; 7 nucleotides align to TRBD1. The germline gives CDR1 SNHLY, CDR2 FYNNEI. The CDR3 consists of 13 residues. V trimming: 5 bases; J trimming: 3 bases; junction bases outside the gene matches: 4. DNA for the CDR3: TGTGCCAGCAGTATCCGGGACAGCTACGAGCAGTACTTC. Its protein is CASSIRDSYEQYF.

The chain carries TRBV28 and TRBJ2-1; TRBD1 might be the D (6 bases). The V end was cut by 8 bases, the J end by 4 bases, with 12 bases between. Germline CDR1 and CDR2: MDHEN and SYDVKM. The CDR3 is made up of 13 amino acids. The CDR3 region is CASSPQGYNEQFF. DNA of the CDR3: TGTGCCAGCTCCCCTCAGGGGTACAATGAGCAGTTCTTC.

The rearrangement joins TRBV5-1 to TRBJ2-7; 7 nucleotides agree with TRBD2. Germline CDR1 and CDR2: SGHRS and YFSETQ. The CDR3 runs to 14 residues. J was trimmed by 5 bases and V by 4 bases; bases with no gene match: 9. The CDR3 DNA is TGCGCCAGCAGCCCCCCCGGGAGGAGCCACGAGCAGTACTTC. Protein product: CASSPPGRSHEQYF. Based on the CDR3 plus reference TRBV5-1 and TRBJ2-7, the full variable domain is KAGVTQTPRYLIKTRGQQVTLSCSPISGHRSVSWYQQTPGQGLQFLFEYFSETQRNKGNFPGRFSGRQFSNSRSEMNVSTLELGDSALYLCASSPPGRSHEQYFGPGTRLTVT.

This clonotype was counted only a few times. The CDR3 bases are TGTGCCAGCAGTTCTACTAGCACAGATACGCAGTATTTT. Protein sequence: CASSSTSTDTQYF. The gene calls are TRBV12-3 or TRBV12-4 and TRBJ2-3; no clear D. Trimming stripped 4 bases from V and 0 bases from J, with 5 bases between. CDR3 length: 13 amino acids.

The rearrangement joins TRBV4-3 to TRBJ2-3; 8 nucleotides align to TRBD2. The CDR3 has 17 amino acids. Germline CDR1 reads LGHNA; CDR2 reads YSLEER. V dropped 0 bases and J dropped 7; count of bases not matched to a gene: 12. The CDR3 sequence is CASSQDTPGTSSYTQYF. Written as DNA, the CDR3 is TGCGCCAGCAGCCAAGATACTCCCGGGACTAGTAGCTATACGCAGTATTTT.

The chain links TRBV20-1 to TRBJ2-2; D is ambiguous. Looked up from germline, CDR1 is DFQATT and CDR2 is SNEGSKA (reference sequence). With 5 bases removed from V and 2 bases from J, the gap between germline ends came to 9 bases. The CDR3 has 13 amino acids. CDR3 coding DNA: TGCAGTGCTTCACTTCCTAACACCGGGGAGCTGTTTTTT. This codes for CSASLPNTGELFF.

Here the CDR3 DNA reads TGCGCCAGCAGCTTGGCAGGAGGTAGTGAAAAACTGTTTTTT. Encoded protein: CASSLAGGSEKLFF. This chain joins TRBV5-1 and TRBJ1-4; D is uncertain. Looked up from germline, CDR1 is SGHRS and CDR2 is YFSETQ. The V end lost 0 bases, the J end lost 7 bases, and 10 bases lay between the germline ends. There are 14 residues in the CDR3.

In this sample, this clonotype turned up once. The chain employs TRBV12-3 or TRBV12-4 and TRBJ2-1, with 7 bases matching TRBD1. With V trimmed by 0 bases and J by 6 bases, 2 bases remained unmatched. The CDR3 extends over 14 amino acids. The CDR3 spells CASSLAGQSNEQFF. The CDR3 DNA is TGTGCCAGCAGTTTAGCGGGACAGTCCAATGAGCAGTTCTTC.

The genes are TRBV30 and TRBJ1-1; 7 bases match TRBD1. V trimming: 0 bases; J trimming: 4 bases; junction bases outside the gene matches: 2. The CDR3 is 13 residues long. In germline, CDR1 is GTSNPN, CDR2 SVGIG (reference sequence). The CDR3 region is CAWSVTGSTEAFF. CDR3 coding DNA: TGTGCCTGGAGTGTGACAGGGAGCACTGAAGCTTTCTTT.

The CDR3 DNA sequence: TGTGCCAGCGCGACCCCAGGCCTCTCCTACAATGAGCAGTTCTTC. It translates to CASATPGLSYNEQFF. The chain employs TRBV7-9 and TRBJ2-1; D not certain. CDR3 length: 15 residues. Deletions cut 8 bases from V and 0 bases from J, with 14 bases between. CDR1 and CDR2 from the germline V gene are SEHNR and FQNEAQ (reference sequence).

DNA of the CDR3: TGTGCCAGCAGGCCCGACTCTGGGGCCAACGTCCTGACTTTC. It translates to CASRPDSGANVLTF. The chain is built from TRBV27 and TRBJ2-6, with D unclear. There are 14 residues in the CDR3. The V and J ends lost 6 bases and 0 bases respectively, with 6 bases between them. Germline CDR1 reads MNHEY; CDR2 reads SMNVEV (reference sequence).

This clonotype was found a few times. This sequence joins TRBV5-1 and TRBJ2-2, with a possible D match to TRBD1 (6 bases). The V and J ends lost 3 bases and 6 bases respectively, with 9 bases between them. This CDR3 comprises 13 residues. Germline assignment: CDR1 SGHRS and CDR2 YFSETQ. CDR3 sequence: CASSSDRSGELFF. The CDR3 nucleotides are TGCGCCAGCAGCTCTGACAGGTCCGGGGAGCTGTTTTTT. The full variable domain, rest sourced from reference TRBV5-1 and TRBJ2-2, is KAGVTQTPRYLIKTRGQQVTLSCSPISGHRSVSWYQQTPGQGLQFLFEYFSETQRNKGNFPGRFSGRQFSNSRSEMNVSTLELGDSALYLCASSSDRSGELFFGEGSRLTVL.

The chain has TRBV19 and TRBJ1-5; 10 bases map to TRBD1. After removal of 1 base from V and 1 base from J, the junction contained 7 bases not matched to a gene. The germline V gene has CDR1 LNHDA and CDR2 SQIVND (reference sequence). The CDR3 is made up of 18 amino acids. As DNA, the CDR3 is TGTGCCAGTAGTATAGTGGGACAGGGGTCTTTGAGCAATCAGCCCCAGCATTTT. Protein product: CASSIVGQGSLSNQPQHF.